The 13 T cell receptor beta chains given below trace back to one sample, sequenced in a study of cytomegalovirus exposure and HLA in healthy donors. TCRdb's table, derived via immunoSEQ multiplex PCR, lists solely in-frame clones and lacks some. This table holds 210,000 or so clones, about 90% found once. Material: PBMCs. Every receptor here comes from a young woman in good health and CMV-seronegative.

This clone occurred once. J is TRBJ1-1 and V is TRBV6-5; the match to TRBD1 covers 8 bases. V shed 10 bases and J 5 bases; nucleotides not matched to a gene: 12. The CDR3 sequence is 14 residues long. Germline lookup yields CDR1 MNHEY and CDR2 SVGAGI. The CDR3 DNA reads as TGTGCCACCCACGCCCAGGGGGCGCAGACTGAAGCTTTCTTT. Amino acids: CATHAQGAQTEAFF.

The chain combines TRBV5-6 with TRBJ2-6; D not resolved. With 2 bases removed from V and 1 base from J, the gap between germline ends came to 4 bases. Germline V gene sequence: CDR1 SGHDT, CDR2 YYEEEE. CDR3 length: 14 amino acids. The DNA for the CDR3 is TGTGCCAGCAGCTTACAATCTGGGGCCAACGTCCTGACTTTC. It specifies CASSLQSGANVLTF.

The V call is TRBV27, the J call TRBJ1-1; D call uncertain. Germline V gene lookup returns CDR1 MNHEY and CDR2 SMNVEV (reference sequence). The CDR3 has 14 amino acids. V was trimmed by 3 bases and J by 1 base, leaving 9 bases between them. CDR3 DNA: TGTGCCAGCAGTTTCAGACACCGGAACACTGAAGCTTTCTTT. The encoded protein is CASSFRHRNTEAFF.

J is TRBJ2-3 and V is TRBV10-3; TRBD1 aligns across 7 bases. The CDR3 consists of 15 residues. After removal of 4 bases from V and 0 bases from J, the junction contained 4 bases not matched to a gene. Germline V lookup: CDR1 ENHRY, CDR2 SYGVKD. CDR3 in DNA: TGTGCCATCAGTGTGGGGACAGCGAGCACAGATACGCAGTATTTT. This translates into CAISVGTASTDTQYF.

The genes are TRBV15 and TRBJ2-5, with D uncertain. Germline CDR1 reads LNHNV; CDR2 reads YYDKDF (reference sequence). The length of the CDR3 is 15 residues. The V end was cut by 5 bases, the J end by 0 bases, with 13 bases between. The DNA for the CDR3 is TGTGCCACCAGCGCGTTAACTGCCCACCAAGAGACCCAGTACTTC. Translation gives CATSALTAHQETQYF.

This chain connects TRBV7-9 to TRBJ2-2, with D possibly being TRBD2 (6 bases). The CDR3 totals 14 residues. Germline V lookup: CDR1 SEHNR, CDR2 FQNEAQ (reference sequence). V dropped 6 bases and J dropped 3 bases, with 11 bases sitting between them. The CDR3 bases are TGTGCCAGCAGGCGGGACTTATACACCGGGGAGCTGTTTTTT. Translating gives CASRRDLYTGELFF. The full variable domain, in which reference TRBV7-9 and TRBJ2-2 provide the parts outside the CDR3, is DTGVSQNPRHKITKRGQNVTFRCDPISEHNRLYWYRQTLGQGPEFLTYFQNEAQLEKSRLLSDRFSAERPKGSFSTLEIQRTEQGDSAMYLCASRRDLYTGELFFGEGSRLTVL.

The rearrangement uses TRBV4-3 and TRBJ2-2, with TRBD1 matching over 10 bases. The germline V gene encodes CDR1 LGHNA and CDR2 YSLEER. CDR3 length equals 18 residues. V gave up 3 bases and J gave up 6 bases; unmatched junction bases: 13. CDR3 DNA sequence: TGCGCCAGCAGCCAGTACACGCCCGGGACAGGGGCTGCCGGGGAGCTGTTTTTT. This encodes CASSQYTPGTGAAGELFF.

The rearrangement uses TRBV4-3 and TRBJ1-1; D might be TRBD1 (5 bases). The ends were cut back, 4 bases at V and 1 base at J, with 16 bases in the middle. The CDR3 length is 16 residues. Looked up from germline, CDR1 is LGHNA and CDR2 is YSLEER. The CDR3 DNA reads as TGCGCCAGCAGCCTTATCTTCCTCGGGGGGAACACTGAAGCTTTCTTT. This codes for CASSLIFLGGNTEAFF.

The chain carries TRBV29-1 and TRBJ2-7; 7 bases agree with TRBD1. With V trimmed by 4 bases and J by 3 bases, 6 bases remained unmatched. The germline V gene has CDR1 SQVTM and CDR2 ANQGSEA. The CDR3 consists of 13 residues. CDR3 sequence reads: CSVGGQSHYEQYF. The DNA of the CDR3 is TGCAGCGTTGGGGGACAGAGCCACTACGAGCAGTACTTC.

The chain employs TRBV2 and TRBJ1-4; D not resolved. CDR1 and CDR2 from the germline V gene are SNHLY and FYNNEI. The V end was cut by 2 bases, the J end by 5 bases, with 15 bases between. The CDR3 has 16 amino acids. Here the CDR3 DNA reads TGTGCCAGCAGTGAACGGTACGGTAGCTACAATGAAAAACTGTTTTTT. Protein: CASSERYGSYNEKLFF.

This clone came up once. The rearrangement links TRBV6-1 to TRBJ2-4; TRBD2 might be the D (5 bases). The CDR3 has 15 amino acids. Germline loops: CDR1 MNHNS, CDR2 SASEGT. Between the trimmed V and J ends, which lost 3 bases and 1 base, there was a span of 10 bases. CDR3 sequence (DNA): TGTGCCAGCAGTGAGGGGAGAAACGCCAAAAACATTCAGTACTTC. Translating gives CASSEGRNAKNIQYF.

J is TRBJ2-2 and V is TRBV2; D gene uncertain. The length of the CDR3 is 15 residues. V dropped 3 bases and J dropped 5 bases, with 13 bases sitting between them. Germline V gene sequence: CDR1 SNHLY, CDR2 FYNNEI. CDR3 region: CASSEYSRITGELFF. The CDR3, as DNA: TGTGCCAGCAGTGAGTATTCGAGGATTACCGGGGAGCTGTTTTTT.

This chain connects TRBV27 to TRBJ2-7; no definite D call. There are 13 residues in the CDR3. V was clipped by 5 bases and J by 5 bases, with 13 bases between them. Germline-derived CDR1 and CDR2 are MNHEY and SMNVEV (reference sequence). CDR3 sequence (DNA): TGTGCCAGCAGTCGCGTCCCGTCTGACGAGCAGTACTTC. Translating gives CASSRVPSDEQYF.